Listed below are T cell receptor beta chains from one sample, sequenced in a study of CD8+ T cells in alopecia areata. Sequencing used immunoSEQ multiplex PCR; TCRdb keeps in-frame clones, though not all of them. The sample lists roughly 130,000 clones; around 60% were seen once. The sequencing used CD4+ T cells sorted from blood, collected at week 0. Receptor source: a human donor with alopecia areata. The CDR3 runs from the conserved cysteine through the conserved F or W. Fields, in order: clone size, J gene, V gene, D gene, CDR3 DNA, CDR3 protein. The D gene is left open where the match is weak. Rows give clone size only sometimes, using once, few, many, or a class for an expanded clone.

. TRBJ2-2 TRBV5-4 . TGTGCCAGCACGGCAGGGAACACCGGGGAGCTGTTTTTT CASTAGNTGELFF
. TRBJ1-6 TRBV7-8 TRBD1 TGTGCCAGCAGCTTAACGGGACAGGTTAATTCACCCCTCCACTTT CASSLTGQVNSPLHF
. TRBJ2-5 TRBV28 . TGTGCCAGTGGCCAGCAAGAGACCCAGTACTTC CASGQQETQYF
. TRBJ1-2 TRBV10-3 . TGTGCCACCCTTCCGATTAACAGATATGGCTACACCTTC CATLPINRYGYTF
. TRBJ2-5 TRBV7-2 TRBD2 TGTGCCAGCAGCTTAAGCGGGGGGCAAGAGACCCAGTACTTC CASSLSGGQETQYF
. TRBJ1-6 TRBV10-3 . TGTGCCAGCAACAAGGGTGGTTCACCCCTCCACTTT CASNKGGSPLHF
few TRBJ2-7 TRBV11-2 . TGTGCCAGCAGCTCGGACAGAATAACCTACGAGCAGTACTTC CASSSDRITYEQYF
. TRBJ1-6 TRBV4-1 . TGCGCCAGCAGCCAAGGGGGGGAGGGGATCGACCCCTATAATTCACCCCTCCACTTT CASSQGGEGIDPYNSPLHF
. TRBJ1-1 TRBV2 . TGTGCCAGCAGTCGACACCCATCCTTGAACACTGAAGCTTTCTTT CASSRHPSLNTEAFF
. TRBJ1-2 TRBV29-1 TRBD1 TGCAGCGTTGAAGACCAACAGGGGACATATGGCTACACCTTC CSVEDQQGTYGYTF
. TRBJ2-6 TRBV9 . TGTGCCAGCAGCGCAGACTTCCCGGGACAACTGACTTTC CASSADFPGQLTF
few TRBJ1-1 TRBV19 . TGTGCCAGTAGTGACGCTGGGGAGGGAACTGAAGCTTTCTTT CASSDAGEGTEAFF
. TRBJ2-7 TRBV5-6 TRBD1 TGTGCCAGCAGCCCGACAGGGACCTACGAGCAGTACTTC CASSPTGTYEQYF
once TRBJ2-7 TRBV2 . TGTGCCAGCAGTGGGCGTTACGAGCAGTACTTC CASSGRYEQYF
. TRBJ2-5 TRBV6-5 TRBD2 TGTGCCAGCAGTTACCTCCGGCCGACTAGCGGAGGGACCCAGTACTTC CASSYLRPTSGGTQYF
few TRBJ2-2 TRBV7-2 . TGTGCCAGCAGCTTAGTGGTTCAGACAGCGAACACCGGGGAGCTGTTTTTT CASSLVVQTANTGELFF
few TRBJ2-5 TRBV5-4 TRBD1 TGTGCCAGCAGTTCGATTGGACAGGGAGGAGAGACCCAGTACTTC CASSSIGQGGETQYF
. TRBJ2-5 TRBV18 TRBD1 TGTGCCAGCTCATCGGACAGGTTGAAGACCCAGTACTTC CASSSDRLKTQYF
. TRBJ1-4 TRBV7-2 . TGTGCCAGCAGCTCCCAGGTGACCGGGTTAGGGGAAAAACTGTTTTTT CASSSQVTGLGEKLFF
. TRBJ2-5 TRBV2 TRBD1 TGTGCCAGTTCGACAGGGGAAGAGACCCAGTACTTC CASSTGEETQYF
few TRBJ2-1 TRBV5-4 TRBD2 TGTGCCAGCAGCTTGGGGCCTAGCGGGAGGACCTACAATGAGCAGTTCTTC CASSLGPSGRTYNEQFF
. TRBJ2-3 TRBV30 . TGTGCCTGGAGTAGGGAATCAAGCACAGATACGCAGTATTTT CAWSRESSTDTQYF
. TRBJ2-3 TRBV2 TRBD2 TGTGCCAGCAGCCCCTCCGGGACTAGGGCTCCAGATACGCAGTATTTT CASSPSGTRAPDTQYF
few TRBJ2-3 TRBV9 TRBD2 TGTGCCAGCAGCACCCCCCGCACTAGCGGGGGGCAACTGCGCACAGATACGCAGTATTTT CASSTPRTSGGQLRTDTQYF
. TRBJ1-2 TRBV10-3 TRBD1 TGTGCCATCAATCCACAGGGGCGGTATGGCTACACCTTC CAINPQGRYGYTF
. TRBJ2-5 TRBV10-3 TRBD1 TGTGCCATCAGAGAGGGACAGGGCCAAGAGACCCAGTACTTC CAIREGQGQETQYF
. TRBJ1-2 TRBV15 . TGTGCCACCAGCAGACGGTCAGGAGATGGCTACACCTTC CATSRRSGDGYTF
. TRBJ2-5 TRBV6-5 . TGTGCCAGCAGTAGGGAGCTGGGGACCCAGTACTTC CASSRELGTQYF
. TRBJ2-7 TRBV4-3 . TGCGCCAGCAGCCCCACCCGGGACACCTATTACGAGCAGTACTTC CASSPTRDTYYEQYF
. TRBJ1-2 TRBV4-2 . TGTGCCAGCAGCCAAGATTTACAGGGAGGCGGCTACACCTTC CASSQDLQGGGYTF
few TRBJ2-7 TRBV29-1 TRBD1 TGCAGCGGGCTGACCGGGACAGACTCCTACGAGCAGTACTTC CSGLTGTDSYEQYF
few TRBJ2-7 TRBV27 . TGTGCCAGCAGTACCGACTCCCGGGACGAGCAGTACTTC CASSTDSRDEQYF
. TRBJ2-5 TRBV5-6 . TGTGCCAGCAGCCCCCCCCAAGAGACCCAGTACTTC CASSPPQETQYF
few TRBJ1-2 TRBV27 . TGTGCCAGCAGTTTAAAGGGAGGTAACTATGGCTACACCTTC CASSLKGGNYGYTF
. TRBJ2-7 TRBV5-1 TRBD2 TGCGCCAGCAGCTTGTTGTCTAGCGGGAGGACCTTACCCGGGTACGAGCAGTACTTC CASSLLSSGRTLPGYEQYF
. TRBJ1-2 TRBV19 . TGTGCCAGTAGTATAGAAGGGGTCGGCTACACCTTC CASSIEGVGYTF
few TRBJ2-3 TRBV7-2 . TGTGCCAGCAATCTACAGGGGGGGCAATACGCAGATACGCAGTATTTT CASNLQGGQYADTQYF
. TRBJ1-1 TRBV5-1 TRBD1 TGCGCCAGCACCGCACAGGGGGAAGCTTTCTTT CASTAQGEAFF